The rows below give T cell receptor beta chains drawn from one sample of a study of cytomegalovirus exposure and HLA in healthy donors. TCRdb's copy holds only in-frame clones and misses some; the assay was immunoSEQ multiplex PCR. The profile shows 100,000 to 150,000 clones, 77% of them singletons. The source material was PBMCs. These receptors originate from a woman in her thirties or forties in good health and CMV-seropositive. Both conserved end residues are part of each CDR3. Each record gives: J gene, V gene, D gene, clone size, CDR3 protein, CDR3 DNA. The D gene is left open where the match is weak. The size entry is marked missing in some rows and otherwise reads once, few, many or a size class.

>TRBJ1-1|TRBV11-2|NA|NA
CASSLQRQAETFF
TGTGCCAGCAGCTTACAGCGACAGGCGGAGACTTTCTTT
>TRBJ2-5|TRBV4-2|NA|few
CASSPQVGAVQETQYF
TGTGCCAGCAGCCCGCAGGTTGGGGCGGTCCAAGAGACCCAGTACTTC
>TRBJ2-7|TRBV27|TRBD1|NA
CASSLDRGYEQYF
TGTGCCAGCAGTCTGGACAGGGGCTACGAGCAGTACTTC
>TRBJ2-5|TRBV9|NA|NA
CASSVRDGEQETQYF
TGTGCCAGCAGCGTTCGAGACGGAGAACAAGAGACCCAGTACTTC
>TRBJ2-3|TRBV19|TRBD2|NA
CASTRTSGRKTDTQYF
TGTGCCAGTACCCGGACTAGCGGGAGAAAAACAGATACGCAGTATTTT
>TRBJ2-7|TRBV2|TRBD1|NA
CASSDGTGASEQYF
TGTGCCAGCAGTGATGGGACAGGGGCTTCCGAGCAGTACTTC
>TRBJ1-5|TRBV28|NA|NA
CASIPFSASNSNQPQHF
TGTGCCAGCATCCCCTTCTCTGCGTCCAATAGCAATCAGCCCCAGCATTTT
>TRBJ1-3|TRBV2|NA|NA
CASSDYGNTIYF
TGTGCCAGCAGTGATTATGGAAACACCATATATTTT
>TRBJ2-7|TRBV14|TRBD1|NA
CASSATGYSSYEQYF
TGTGCCAGCAGCGCGACAGGGTACAGCTCCTACGAGCAGTACTTC
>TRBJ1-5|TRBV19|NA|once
CASSIGGPQHF
TGTGCCAGTAGTATCGGGGGACCCCAGCATTTT
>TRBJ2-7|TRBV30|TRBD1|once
CAWSLRDRGRYEQYF
TGTGCCTGGAGTCTCCGGGACAGGGGCCGCTACGAGCAGTACTTC
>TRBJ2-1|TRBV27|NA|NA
CASSLRLASYNEQFF
TGTGCCAGCAGTTTGAGGCTAGCCTCCTACAATGAGCAGTTCTTC
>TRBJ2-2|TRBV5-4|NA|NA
CASSLGGRSTGELFF
TGTGCCAGCAGCTTGGGGGGGCGAAGCACCGGGGAGCTGTTTTTT
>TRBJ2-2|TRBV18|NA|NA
CASSRSRAPNTGELFF
TGTGCCAGCTCACGGTCCAGGGCCCCAAACACCGGGGAGCTGTTTTTT
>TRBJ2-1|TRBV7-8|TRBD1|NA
CASSSRDRASGLLYNEQFF
TGTGCCAGCAGCTCCCGGGACAGGGCCTCCGGGCTACTTTACAATGAGCAGTTCTTC
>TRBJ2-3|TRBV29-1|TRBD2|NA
CSVEGGLGTDTQYF
TGCAGCGTCGAAGGTGGACTAGGCACAGATACGCAGTATTTT
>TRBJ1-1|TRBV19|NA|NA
CASSILRDTEAFF
TGTGCCAGTAGTATTCTCCGCGACACTGAAGCTTTCTTT
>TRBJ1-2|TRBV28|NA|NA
CASSSGFGYTF
TGTGCCAGCAGTTCAGGGTTTGGCTACACCTTC
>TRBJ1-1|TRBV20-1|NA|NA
CSARDNTEAF
TGCAGTGCTAGAGATAATACTGAAGCTTTT
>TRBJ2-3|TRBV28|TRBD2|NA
CASSLSGRDTDTQYF
TGTGCCAGCAGCCTTAGCGGGAGAGACACAGATACGCAGTATTTT
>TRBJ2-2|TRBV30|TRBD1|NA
CALTPGQGATTGELFF
TGTGCCTTGACACCGGGACAGGGGGCTACTACCGGGGAGCTGTTTTTT
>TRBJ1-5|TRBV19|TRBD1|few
CASSFPGQGVIDQPQHF
TGTGCCAGTAGTTTCCCGGGACAGGGGGTCATTGATCAGCCCCAGCATTTT
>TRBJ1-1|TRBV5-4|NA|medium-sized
CASSPGHLNTEAFF
TGTGCCAGCAGCCCCGGTCACTTGAACACTGAAGCTTTCTTT
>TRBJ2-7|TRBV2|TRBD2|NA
CASSEGGRGEQYF
TGTGCCAGCAGTGAGGGCGGGAGGGGCGAGCAGTACTTC
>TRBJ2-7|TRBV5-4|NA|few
CASSLEQGSYEQYF
TGTGCCAGCAGCTTGGAACAGGGCTCCTACGAGCAGTACTTC
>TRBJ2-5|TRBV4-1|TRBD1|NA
CASSQGQGITETQYF
TGCGCCAGCAGCCAAGGACAGGGGATTACGGAGACCCAGTACTTC
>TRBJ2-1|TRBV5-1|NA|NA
CASSSRPADSYNEQFF
TGCGCCAGCAGCTCCCGTCCGGCGGATTCCTACAATGAGCAGTTCTTC
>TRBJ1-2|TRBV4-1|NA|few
CASSQDRRPRGGYTF
TGCGCCAGCAGCCAAGATAGGCGGCCCCGAGGAGGCTACACCTTC
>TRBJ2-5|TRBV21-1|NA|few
CASSKVKADQETQYF
TGTGCCAGCAGCAAAGTGAAAGCGGACCAAGAGACCCAGTACTTC
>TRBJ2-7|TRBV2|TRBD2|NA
CASSPLAGETYEQYF
TGTGCCAGCAGCCCGCTAGCGGGGGAAACCTACGAGCAGTACTTC
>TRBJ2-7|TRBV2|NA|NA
CASRSGPGAYEQYF
TGTGCCAGCAGAAGCGGGCCGGGGGCCTACGAGCAGTACTTC
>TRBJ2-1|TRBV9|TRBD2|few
CASSVAPMGLAGNNEQFF
TGTGCCAGCAGCGTAGCCCCTATGGGACTAGCGGGAAACAATGAGCAGTTCTTC
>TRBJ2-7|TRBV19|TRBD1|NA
CASSPRLGTGVNEQYF
TGTGCCAGTAGTCCCCGACTCGGGACAGGGGTGAACGAGCAGTACTTC
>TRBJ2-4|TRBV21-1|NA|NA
CASRIRTVAKNIQYF
TGTGCCAGCAGGATAAGGACTGTAGCCAAAAACATTCAGTACTTC
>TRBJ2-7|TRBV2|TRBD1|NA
CASSGTGIYEQYF
TGTGCCAGCAGTGGGACAGGGATCTACGAGCAGTACTTC
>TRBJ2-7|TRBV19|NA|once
CASLEGNEQYF
TGTGCCAGTTTGGAGGGGAACGAGCAGTACTTC
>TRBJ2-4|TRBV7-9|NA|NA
CASSRTGIHDIQYF
TGTGCCAGCAGCAGAACAGGCATCCATGACATTCAGTACTTC